This note documents a single TCR beta chain sequence. This specimen includes other DNA sequences encoding the same CDR3. Sequencing used immunoSEQ multiplex PCR; TCRdb keeps in-frame clones, though not all of them. Of 2 million or so clones in the sample, about 95% were seen once. V dropped 9 bases and J dropped 5; count of bases not matched to a gene: 7. This CDR3 has 13 amino acids. CDR1 is MDHEN, CDR2 SYDVKM, per germline. This entry is derived from a study of shared clonotypes between healthy human individuals. Specimen: naive CD4+ T cells sorted from blood. Subset specified: CD45RA+ positively selected. This receptor was obtained from a man between 18 and 29 years old in good health. This chain joins TRBV28 and TRBJ2-5, with TRBD1 matching 9 bases. CDR3 region: CASTTGGRETQYF. CDR3 sequence (DNA): TGTGCCAGTACGACAGGGGGAAGGGAGACCCAGTACTTC.